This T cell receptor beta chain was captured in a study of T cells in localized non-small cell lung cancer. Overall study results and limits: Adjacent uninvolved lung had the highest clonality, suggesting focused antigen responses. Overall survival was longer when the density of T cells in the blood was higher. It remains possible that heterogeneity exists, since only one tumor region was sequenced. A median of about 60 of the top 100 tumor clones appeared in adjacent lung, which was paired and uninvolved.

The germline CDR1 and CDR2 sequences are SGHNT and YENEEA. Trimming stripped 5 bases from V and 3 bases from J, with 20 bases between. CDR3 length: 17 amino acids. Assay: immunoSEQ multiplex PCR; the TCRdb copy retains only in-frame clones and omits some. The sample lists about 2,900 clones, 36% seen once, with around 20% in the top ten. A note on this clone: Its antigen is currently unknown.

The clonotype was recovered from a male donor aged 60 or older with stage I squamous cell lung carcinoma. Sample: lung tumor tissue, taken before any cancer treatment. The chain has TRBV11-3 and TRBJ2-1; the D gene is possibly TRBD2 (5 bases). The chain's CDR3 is CASSPGVANNLYNEQFF. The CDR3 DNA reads TGTGCCAGCAGCCCCGGGGTAGCCAACAATCTCTACAATGAGCAGTTCTTC. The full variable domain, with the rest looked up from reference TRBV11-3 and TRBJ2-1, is EAGVVQSPRYKIIEKKQPVAFWCNPISGHNTLYWYLQNLGQGPELLIRYENEEAVDDSQLPKDRFSAERLKGVDSTLKIQPAELGDSAVYLCASSPGVANNLYNEQFFGPGTRLTVL.